The 17 T cell receptor beta chains given below trace back to one sample, sequenced in a study of T cell repertoires in cytomegalovirus infection. Using its own MiXCR run on the reads, TCRdb lists one record per CDR3 protein. The sample has 570,000 or so distinct CDR3 sequences, over 35% seen once. Antigens of these TCRs are unknown. The source material was cultured PBMCs, sampled from culture after CMV antigen stimulation. Source of these receptors: a human donor in good health (CMV status not recorded). Some clones in this sample may be carry-over from other donors' samples.

The chain is built from TRBV7-9 and TRBJ2-2, with 9 bases lining up with TRBD1. After removal of 6 bases from V and 3 bases from J, the junction contained 5 bases not matched to a gene. The V gene's germline CDR1 is SEHNR and CDR2 FQNEAQ (reference sequence). The CDR3 runs to 15 residues. In DNA, the CDR3 is TGTGCCAGCAGATTTACAGGGGGCGACACCGGGGAGCTGTTTTTT. Its translation is CASRFTGGDTGELFF.

The gene calls are TRBV12-3 or TRBV12-4 and TRBJ1-4; D not resolved. The germline V and J ends were trimmed by 5 bases and 8 bases, with 12 bases remaining between them. The CDR3 contains 13 residues. In DNA, the CDR3 is TGTGCCAGCAGTCTTTGGCCCTCGGAAAAACTGTTTTTT. This gives the protein CASSLWPSEKLFF.

This clonotype turned up a few times. This chain joins TRBV12-3 or TRBV12-4 and TRBJ2-7; TRBD2 might be the D (5 bases). V lost 6 bases and J 7 bases, leaving 10 bases between the germline ends. The CDR3 runs to 11 residues. CDR3 sequence reads: CASRLTGEQYF. In DNA form, the CDR3 reads TGTGCCAGCAGACTTACGGGGGAGCAGTACTTC.

This clonotype was recorded a few times. The chain recombines TRBV4-2 with TRBJ1-2; D is ambiguous. Germline-derived CDR1 and CDR2 are LGHNA and YNFKEQ. This CDR3 region has 16 residues. The V and J ends lost 1 base and 4 bases respectively, with 16 bases between them. The CDR3 loop reads CASSQVEGGRIYGYTF. The CDR3 DNA reads as TGTGCCAGCAGCCAAGTGGAAGGTGGCAGAATCTATGGCTACACCTTC.

The rearrangement links TRBV7-4 to TRBJ2-3; D remains unclear. Between the trimmed V and J ends, which lost 7 bases and 2 bases, there was a span of 25 bases. The CDR3 spans 18 residues. CDR1 is SGHVT, CDR2 SQSDAQ, per germline. The CDR3: CASNSPLGPVLYTDTQYF. CDR3 in DNA: TGTGCCAGCAACTCCCCCTTGGGCCCTGTCCTGTACACAGATACGCAGTATTTT.

In its sample, this clonotype was seen a few times. The chain couples TRBV7-8 to TRBJ1-5; D call uncertain. This CDR3 has 13 amino acids. Germline V gene data show CDR1 as SGHVS and CDR2 as FQNEAQ. Trimming stripped 2 bases from V and 9 bases from J, with 11 bases between. The CDR3 protein is CASSLNWDRPQHF. In DNA form, the CDR3 reads TGTGCCAGCAGCTTAAACTGGGATCGGCCCCAGCATTTT.

This chain joins TRBV12-3 or TRBV12-4 and TRBJ2-1, with 13 positions matching TRBD2. The junction had 5 bases not matched to a gene; V was cut back by 7 bases and J by 5 bases. The CDR3 is 15 residues long. In DNA, the CDR3 is TGTGCCAGCACCGAAGGACTAGCGGGAGACAATGAGCAGTTCTTC. Encoded protein: CASTEGLAGDNEQFF.

V usage is TRBV12-3 or TRBV12-4 and J usage is TRBJ1-3; perhaps TRBD1 as D (5 bases). V gave up 6 bases and J gave up 2 bases, with 14 bases separating them. The CDR3 loop spans 15 amino acids. CDR3 residues: CASRSRESPGNTIYF. The CDR3 DNA reads TGTGCCAGCAGGTCCAGGGAATCTCCTGGAAACACCATATATTTT.

This clonotype has ten or more counts. CDR3 nucleotides: TGTGCCAGCAGCTTAGTGCCTAAGAATGAGCAGTTCTTC. Its protein product is CASSLVPKNEQFF. The chain links TRBV7-2 to TRBJ2-1, with D uncertain. The germline V and J ends were trimmed by 1 base and 7 bases, with 8 bases remaining between them. The V gene's germline CDR1 is SGHTA and CDR2 FQGNSA. This CDR3 is built from 13 residues.

The CDR3 DNA reads TGTGCCAGCAGCTTAGAGGGCCGGACTAGCGGGAGGGCCTGGGAGGAGCAGTACTTC. Its protein is CASSLEGRTSGRAWEEQYF. The chain employs TRBV7-2 and TRBJ2-7; 15 bases match TRBD2. CDR3 length equals 19 residues. The germline V gene has CDR1 SGHTA and CDR2 FQGNSA. V dropped 1 base and J dropped 7; count of bases not matched to a gene: 14.

The rearrangement links TRBV11-2 to TRBJ2-1; 11 bases line up with TRBD2. Germline V gene lookup returns CDR1 SGHAT and CDR2 FQNNGV. This CDR3 has 16 amino acids. The V segment lost 0 bases and the J segment 7 bases; nucleotides outside the gene matches: 5. The CDR3 sequence is CASSLEIAGGRNEQFF. The CDR3 nucleotides are TGTGCCAGCAGCTTAGAGATAGCGGGGGGGCGAAATGAGCAGTTCTTC.

The chain couples TRBV3-1 to TRBJ1-1; D is perhaps TRBD1 (5 bases). Between the trimmed V and J ends, which lost 5 bases and 5 bases, there was a span of 15 bases. Looked up from germline, CDR1 is LGHDT and CDR2 is YNNKEL (reference sequence). CDR3 length: 14 residues. CDR3 loop: CASSAAGGWTEAFF. CDR3 bases: TGTGCCAGCAGCGCTGCGGGGGGATGGACTGAAGCTTTCTTT.

The chain combines TRBV7-2 with TRBJ2-7; 11 bases match TRBD2. The CDR3 contains 15 residues. Germline V gene lookup returns CDR1 SGHTA and CDR2 FQGNSA. V was clipped by 6 bases and J by 6 bases; unmatched bases: 10. The CDR3 coding sequence is TGTGCCAGCAGTTTACTAGCGGGAGCATCAAGCGAGCAGTACTTC. Its translation is CASSLLAGASSEQYF.

The chain uses TRBV12-3 or TRBV12-4 and TRBJ1-1; possible D gene TRBD1, 5 bases. CDR3 size: 16 residues. V was clipped by 1 base and J by 1 base, with 13 bases between them. The CDR3: CASSLVGQGGNTEAFF. Here the CDR3 DNA reads TGTGCCAGCAGTTTAGTCGGCCAGGGAGGGAACACTGAAGCTTTCTTT.

This clonotype was seen a handful of times. The rearrangement links TRBV28 to TRBJ1-5; perhaps TRBD1 as D (6 bases). V lost 5 bases and J 1 base, leaving 18 bases between the germline ends. In germline, CDR1 is MDHEN, CDR2 SYDVKM. CDR3 length: 17 residues. The CDR3 spells CASSTRWRGESNQPQHF. CDR3 DNA sequence: TGTGCCAGCAGTACCCGGTGGAGGGGGGAAAGCAATCAGCCCCAGCATTTT.

This chain uses TRBV12-3 or TRBV12-4 with TRBJ2-3; D may match TRBD1 or TRBD2 (5 bases each). This CDR3 has 15 residues. Trimming pared 2 bases from V and 0 bases from J, leaving 9 bases between. CDR3 sequence (DNA): TGTGCCAGCAGTTTATGGGGGTTGAGCACAGATACGCAGTATTTT. This encodes CASSLWGLSTDTQYF.

V and J are TRBV6-2 or TRBV6-3 and TRBJ2-1; no firm D call. CDR1 and CDR2 (germline): MNHEY, SVGEGT. The V gene lost 5 bases and the J gene lost 8 bases, with 10 bases spanning the gap. This CDR3 spans 12 amino acids. This CDR3 reads CASSTWSDEQFF. CDR3 coding DNA: TGTGCCAGCAGTACCTGGAGCGATGAGCAGTTCTTC.